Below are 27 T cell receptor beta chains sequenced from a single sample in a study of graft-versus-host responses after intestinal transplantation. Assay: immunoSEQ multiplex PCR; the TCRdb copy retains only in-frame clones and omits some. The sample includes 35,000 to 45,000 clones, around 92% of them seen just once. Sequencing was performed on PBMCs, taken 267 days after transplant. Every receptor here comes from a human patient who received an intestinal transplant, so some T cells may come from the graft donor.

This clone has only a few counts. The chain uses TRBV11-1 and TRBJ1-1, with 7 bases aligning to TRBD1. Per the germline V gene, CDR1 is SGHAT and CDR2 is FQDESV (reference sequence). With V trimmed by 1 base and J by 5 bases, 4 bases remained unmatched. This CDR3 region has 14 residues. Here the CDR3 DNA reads TGTGCCAGCAGCTTAGATACAGGGGTGACTGAAGCTTTCTTT. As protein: CASSLDTGVTEAFF.

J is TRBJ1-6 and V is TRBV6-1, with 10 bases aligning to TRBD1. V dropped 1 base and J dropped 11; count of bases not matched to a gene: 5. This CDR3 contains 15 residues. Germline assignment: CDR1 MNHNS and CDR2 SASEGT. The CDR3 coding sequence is TGTGCCAGCAGTGAAGAGACAGGGGGCGCCGCACCCCTCCACTTT. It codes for CASSEETGGAAPLHF.

CDR3 sequence reads: CASSHERTSGGSDSYNEQFF. CDR3 sequence (DNA): TGTGCCAGCAGCCACGAAAGGACTAGCGGGGGGTCAGACTCCTACAATGAGCAGTTCTTC. This chain links TRBV7-8 with TRBJ2-1; 14 positions agree with TRBD2. The germline V gene encodes CDR1 SGHVS and CDR2 FQNEAQ. Trimming removed 5 bases from V and 0 bases from J; junction bases left unmatched: 12. The CDR3 totals 20 residues.

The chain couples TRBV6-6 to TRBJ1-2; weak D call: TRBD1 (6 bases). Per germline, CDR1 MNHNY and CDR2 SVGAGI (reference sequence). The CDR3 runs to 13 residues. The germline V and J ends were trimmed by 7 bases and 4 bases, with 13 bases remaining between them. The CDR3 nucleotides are TGTGCCAGCACCCTAACAGGGATCTATGGCTACACCTTC. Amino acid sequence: CASTLTGIYGYTF.

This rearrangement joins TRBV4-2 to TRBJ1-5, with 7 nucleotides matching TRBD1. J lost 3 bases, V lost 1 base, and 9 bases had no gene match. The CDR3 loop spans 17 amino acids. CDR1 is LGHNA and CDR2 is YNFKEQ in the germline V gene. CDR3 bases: TGTGCCAGCAGCCAAGGAGAATCGGACAGGATCAATCAGCCCCAGCATTTT. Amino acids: CASSQGESDRINQPQHF.

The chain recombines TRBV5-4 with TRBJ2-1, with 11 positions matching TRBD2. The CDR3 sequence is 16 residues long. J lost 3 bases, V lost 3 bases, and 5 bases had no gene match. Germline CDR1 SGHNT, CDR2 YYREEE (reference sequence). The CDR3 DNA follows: TGTGCCAGCAGCTCGACTAGCGGGGTGATCTACAATGAGCAGTTCTTC. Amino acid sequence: CASSSTSGVIYNEQFF. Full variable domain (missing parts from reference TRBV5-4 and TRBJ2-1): ETGVTQSPTHLIKTRGQQVTLRCSSQSGHNTVSWYQQALGQGPQFIFQYYREEENGRGNFPPRFSGLQFPNYSSELNVNALELDDSALYLCASSSTSGVIYNEQFFGPGTRLTVL.

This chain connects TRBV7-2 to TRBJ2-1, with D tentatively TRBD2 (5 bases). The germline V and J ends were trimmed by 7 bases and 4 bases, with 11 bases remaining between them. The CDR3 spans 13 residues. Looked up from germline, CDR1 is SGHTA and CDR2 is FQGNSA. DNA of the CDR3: TGTGCCAGCAACGAACTAGGGTACAATGAGCAGTTCTTC. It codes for CASNELGYNEQFF.

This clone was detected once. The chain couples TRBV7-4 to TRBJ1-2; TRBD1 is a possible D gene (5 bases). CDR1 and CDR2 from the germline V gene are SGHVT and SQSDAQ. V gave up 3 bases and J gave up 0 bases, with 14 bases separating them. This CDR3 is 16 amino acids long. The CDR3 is CASSLGPSEANYGYTF. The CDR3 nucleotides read TGTGCCAGCAGCTTGGGACCGTCGGAGGCTAACTATGGCTACACCTTC.

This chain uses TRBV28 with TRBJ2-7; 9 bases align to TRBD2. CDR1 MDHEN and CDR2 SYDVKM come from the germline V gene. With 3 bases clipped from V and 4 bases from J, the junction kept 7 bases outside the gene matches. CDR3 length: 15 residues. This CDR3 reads CASSFGASGAYEQYF. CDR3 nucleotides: TGTGCCAGCAGTTTTGGGGCTAGCGGGGCTTACGAGCAGTACTTC.

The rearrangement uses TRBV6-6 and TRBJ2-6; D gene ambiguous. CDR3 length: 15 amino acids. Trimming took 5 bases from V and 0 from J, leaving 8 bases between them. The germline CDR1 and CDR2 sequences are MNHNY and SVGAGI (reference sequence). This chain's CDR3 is CASSEEISGANVLTF. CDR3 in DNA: TGTGCCAGCAGTGAGGAGATCTCTGGGGCCAACGTCCTGACTTTC.

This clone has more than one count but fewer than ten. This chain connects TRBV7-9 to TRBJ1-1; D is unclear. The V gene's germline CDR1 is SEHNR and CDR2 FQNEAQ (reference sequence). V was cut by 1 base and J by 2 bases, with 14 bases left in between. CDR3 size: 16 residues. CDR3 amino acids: CASSLERAGLNTEAFF. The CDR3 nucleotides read TGTGCCAGCAGCTTAGAACGGGCGGGCCTAAACACTGAAGCTTTCTTT.

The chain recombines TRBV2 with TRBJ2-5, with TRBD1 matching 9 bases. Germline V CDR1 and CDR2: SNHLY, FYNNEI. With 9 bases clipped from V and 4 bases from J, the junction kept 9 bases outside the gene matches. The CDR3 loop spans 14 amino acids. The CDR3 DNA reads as TGTGCCAGAGGACAGGGGAGGATGGGAGAGACCCAGTACTTC. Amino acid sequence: CARGQGRMGETQYF.

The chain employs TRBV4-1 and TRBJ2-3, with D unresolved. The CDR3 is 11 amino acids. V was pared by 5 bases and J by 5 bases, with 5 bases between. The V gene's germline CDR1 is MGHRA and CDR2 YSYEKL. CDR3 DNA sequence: TGCGCCAGCAGCGCCATAGATACGCAGTATTTT. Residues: CASSAIDTQYF.

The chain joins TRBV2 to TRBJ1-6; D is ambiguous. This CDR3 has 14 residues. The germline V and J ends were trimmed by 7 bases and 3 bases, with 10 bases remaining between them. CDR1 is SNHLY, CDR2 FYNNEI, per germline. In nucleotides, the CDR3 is TGTGCCAGCAAAACCGAGGGCTATAATTCACCCCTCCACTTT. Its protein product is CASKTEGYNSPLHF.

The CDR3 loop is CASSNGLGGSYEQYF. CDR3 in DNA: TGTGCCAGCAGCAACGGCCTCGGGGGCTCCTACGAGCAGTACTTC. The V and J genes are TRBV9 and TRBJ2-7; D is perhaps TRBD2 (6 bases). Germline V gives CDR1 SGDLS, CDR2 YYNGEE. This CDR3 spans 15 amino acids. Trimming removed 4 bases at V and 0 bases at J, with 14 bases between.

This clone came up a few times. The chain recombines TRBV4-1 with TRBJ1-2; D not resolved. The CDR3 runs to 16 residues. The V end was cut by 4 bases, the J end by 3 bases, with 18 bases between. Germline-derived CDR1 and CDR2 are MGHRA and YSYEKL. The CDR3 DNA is TGCGCCAGCAGCCGTACTCGGTTGGGAGGTGACTATGGCTACACCTTC. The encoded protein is CASSRTRLGGDYGYTF.

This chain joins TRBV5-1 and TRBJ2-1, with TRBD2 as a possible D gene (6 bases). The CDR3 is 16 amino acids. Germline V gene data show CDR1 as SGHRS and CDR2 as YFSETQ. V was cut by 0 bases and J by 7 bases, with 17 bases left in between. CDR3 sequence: CASSLDAAGFRNEQFF. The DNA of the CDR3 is TGCGCCAGCAGCTTGGACGCGGCGGGGTTCAGGAATGAGCAGTTCTTC.

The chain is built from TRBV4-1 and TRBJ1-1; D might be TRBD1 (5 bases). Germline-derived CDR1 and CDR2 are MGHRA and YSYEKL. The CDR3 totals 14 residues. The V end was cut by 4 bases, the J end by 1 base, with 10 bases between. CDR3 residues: CASSRLQGNTEAFF. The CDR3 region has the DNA TGCGCCAGCAGCCGACTGCAGGGGAACACTGAAGCTTTCTTT.

CDR3 in amino acids: CASSMGGTAYEQYF. The CDR3 DNA follows: TGTGCCAGTAGTATGGGAGGGACAGCCTACGAGCAGTACTTC. The V gene is TRBV19, the J gene TRBJ2-7; D assignment may be TRBD1 or TRBD2 (7 bases each). This CDR3 region has 14 residues. In germline, CDR1 is LNHDA, CDR2 SQIVND (reference sequence). V gave up 3 bases and J gave up 2 bases, with 11 bases separating them.

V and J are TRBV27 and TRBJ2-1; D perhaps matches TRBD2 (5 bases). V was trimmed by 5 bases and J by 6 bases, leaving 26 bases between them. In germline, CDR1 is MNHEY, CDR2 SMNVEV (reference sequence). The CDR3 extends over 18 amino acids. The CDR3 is CASSIYSGNHRFTNEQFF. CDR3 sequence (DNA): TGTGCCAGCAGTATTTATTCCGGGAACCACCGGTTTACCAATGAGCAGTTCTTC.

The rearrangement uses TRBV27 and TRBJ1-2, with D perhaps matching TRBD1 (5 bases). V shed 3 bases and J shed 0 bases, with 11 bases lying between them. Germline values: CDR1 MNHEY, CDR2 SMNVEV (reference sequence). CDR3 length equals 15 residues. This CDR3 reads CASSFQGSSNYGYTF. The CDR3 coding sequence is TGTGCCAGCAGTTTTCAGGGATCGTCTAACTATGGCTACACCTTC.

CDR3 DNA sequence: TGTGCCAGCAGCTTGGACAGGGGGGGAAACACCATATATTTT. Translating it yields CASSLDRGGNTIYF. The chain employs TRBV7-2 and TRBJ1-3; 10 nucleotides match TRBD1. V lost 3 bases and J lost 4; bases outside the gene matches: 0. This CDR3 region has 14 residues. Germline CDR1 is SGHTA and CDR2 is FQGNSA.

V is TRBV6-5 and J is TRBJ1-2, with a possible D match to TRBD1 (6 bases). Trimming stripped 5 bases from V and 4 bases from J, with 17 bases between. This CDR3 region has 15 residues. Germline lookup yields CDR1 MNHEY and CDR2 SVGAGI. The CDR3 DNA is TGTGCCAGCAGTACCCCGACAGGAGGTTTCTATGGCTACACCTTC. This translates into CASSTPTGGFYGYTF.

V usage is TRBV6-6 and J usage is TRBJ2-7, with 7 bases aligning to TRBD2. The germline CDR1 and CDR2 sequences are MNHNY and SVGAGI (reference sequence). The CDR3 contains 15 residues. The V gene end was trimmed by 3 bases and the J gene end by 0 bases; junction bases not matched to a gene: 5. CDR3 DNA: TGTGCCAGCAGTTATGGAGCGGGAAGCTCCTACGAGCAGTACTTC. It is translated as CASSYGAGSSYEQYF.

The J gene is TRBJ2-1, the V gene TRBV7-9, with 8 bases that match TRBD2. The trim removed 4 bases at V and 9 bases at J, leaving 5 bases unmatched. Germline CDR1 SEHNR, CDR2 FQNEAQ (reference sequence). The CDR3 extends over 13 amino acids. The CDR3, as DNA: TGTGCCAGCAGCTACTACACTAGCGGTGAGCAGTTCTTC. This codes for CASSYYTSGEQFF.

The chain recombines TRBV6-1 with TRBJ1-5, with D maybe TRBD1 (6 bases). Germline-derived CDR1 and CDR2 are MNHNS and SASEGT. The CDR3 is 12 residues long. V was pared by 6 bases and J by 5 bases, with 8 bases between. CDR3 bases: TGTGCCAGCAGAAAGGGGGATCAGCCCCAGCATTTT. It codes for CASRKGDQPQHF.

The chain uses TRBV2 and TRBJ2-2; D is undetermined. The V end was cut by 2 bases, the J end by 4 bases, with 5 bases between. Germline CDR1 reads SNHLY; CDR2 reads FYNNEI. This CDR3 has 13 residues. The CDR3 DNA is TGTGCCAGCAGTGAATGGCTCACCGGGGAGCTGTTTTTT. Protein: CASSEWLTGELFF. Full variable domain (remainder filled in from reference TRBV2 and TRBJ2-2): EPEVTQTPSHQVTQMGQEVILRCVPISNHLYFYWYRQILGQKVEFLVSFYNNEISEKSEIFDDQFSVERPDGSNFTLKIRSTKLEDSAMYFCASSEWLTGELFFGEGSRLTVL.